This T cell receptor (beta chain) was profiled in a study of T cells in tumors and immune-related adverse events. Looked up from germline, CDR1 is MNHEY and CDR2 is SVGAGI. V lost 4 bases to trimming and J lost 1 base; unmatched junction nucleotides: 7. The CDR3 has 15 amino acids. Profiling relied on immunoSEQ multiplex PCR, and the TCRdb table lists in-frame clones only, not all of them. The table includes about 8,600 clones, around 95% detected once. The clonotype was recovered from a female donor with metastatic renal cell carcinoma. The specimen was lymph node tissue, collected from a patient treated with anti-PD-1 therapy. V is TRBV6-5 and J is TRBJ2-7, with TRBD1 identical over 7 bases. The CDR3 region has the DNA TGTGCCAGCAGTTTCCCAGGACAGGCGTCCTACGAGCAGTACTTC. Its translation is CASSFPGQASYEQYF.